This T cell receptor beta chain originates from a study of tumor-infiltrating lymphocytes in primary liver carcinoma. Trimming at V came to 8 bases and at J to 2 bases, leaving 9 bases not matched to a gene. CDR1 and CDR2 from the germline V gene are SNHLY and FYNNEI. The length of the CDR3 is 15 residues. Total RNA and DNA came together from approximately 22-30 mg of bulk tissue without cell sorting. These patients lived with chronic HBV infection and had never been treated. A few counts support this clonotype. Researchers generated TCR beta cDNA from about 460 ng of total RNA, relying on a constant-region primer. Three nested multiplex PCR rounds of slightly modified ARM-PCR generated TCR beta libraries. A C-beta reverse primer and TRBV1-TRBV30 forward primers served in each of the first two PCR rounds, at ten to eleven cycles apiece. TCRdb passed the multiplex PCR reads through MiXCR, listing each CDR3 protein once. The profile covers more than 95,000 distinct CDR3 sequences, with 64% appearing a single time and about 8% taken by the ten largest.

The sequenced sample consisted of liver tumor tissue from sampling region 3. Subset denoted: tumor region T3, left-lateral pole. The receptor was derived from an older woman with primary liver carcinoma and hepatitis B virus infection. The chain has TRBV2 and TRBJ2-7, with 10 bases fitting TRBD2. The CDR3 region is CASQAPLAGAYEQYF. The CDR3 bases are TGTGCCAGCCAAGCACCTCTAGCGGGAGCCTACGAGCAGTACTTC. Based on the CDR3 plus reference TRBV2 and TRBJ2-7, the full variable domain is EPEVTQTPSHQVTQMGQEVILRCVPISNHLYFYWYRQILGQKVEFLVSFYNNEISEKSEIFDDQFSVERPDGSNFTLKIRSTKLEDSAMYFCASQAPLAGAYEQYFGPGTRLTVT.